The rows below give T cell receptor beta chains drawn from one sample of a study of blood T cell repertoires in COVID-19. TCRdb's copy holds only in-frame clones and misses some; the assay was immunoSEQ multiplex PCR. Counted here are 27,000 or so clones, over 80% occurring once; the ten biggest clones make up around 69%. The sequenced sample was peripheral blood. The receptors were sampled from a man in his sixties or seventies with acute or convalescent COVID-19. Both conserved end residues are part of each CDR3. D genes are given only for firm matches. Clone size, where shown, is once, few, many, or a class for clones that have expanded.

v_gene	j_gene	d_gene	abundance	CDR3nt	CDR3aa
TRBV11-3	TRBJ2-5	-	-	TGTGCCAGCAGCCAGTCGGGATTCCTTGGGGAGACCCAGTACTTC	CASSQSGFLGETQYF
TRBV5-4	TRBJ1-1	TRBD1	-	TGTGCCAGCAGCCCTAATGGAGGACAGGGCCACACTGAAGCTTTCTTT	CASSPNGGQGHTEAFF
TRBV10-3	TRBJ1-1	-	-	TGTGCCATCAGTGACCCCTTAGAAGCTTTCTTT	CAISDPLEAFF
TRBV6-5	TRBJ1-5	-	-	TGTGCCAGCAGTTACTCGCGGGGCAATCAGCCCCAGCATTTT	CASSYSRGNQPQHF
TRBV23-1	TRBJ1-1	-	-	TGCGCCAGCATTTCTAGAGGAGCTTTCTTT	CASISRGAFF
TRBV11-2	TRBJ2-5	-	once	TGTGCCAGCAGGGAGCAAGAGACCCAGTACTTC	CASREQETQYF
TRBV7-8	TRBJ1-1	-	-	TGTGCCAGCAGCTTAGCGCATCCGGCGGGAACTGAAGCTTTCTTT	CASSLAHPAGTEAFF
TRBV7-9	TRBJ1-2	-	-	TGTGCCAGCAGCTTAGCAATTGGAGAGAACTATGGCTACACCTTC	CASSLAIGENYGYTF
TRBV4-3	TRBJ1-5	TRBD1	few	TGCGCCAGCAGCCAAGATCAACAGGGGTTTCAGCCCCAGCATTTT	CASSQDQQGFQPQHF
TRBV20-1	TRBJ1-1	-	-	TGCAGTGCCAAGGACCGGGGTGAAGCTTTCTTT	CSAKDRGEAFF
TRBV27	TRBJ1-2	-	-	TGTGCCAGCAGTGCGACAGACTATGGCTACACCTTC	CASSATDYGYTF
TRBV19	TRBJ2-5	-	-	TGTGCCAGTAGTCCTCGGGGCGACAGGGAGACCCAGTACTTC	CASSPRGDRETQYF
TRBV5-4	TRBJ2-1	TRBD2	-	TGTGCCAGCAGCTTGGGCGGGGGTATTCCCTACAATGAGCAGTTCTTC	CASSLGGGIPYNEQFF
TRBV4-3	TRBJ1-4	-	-	TGCGCCAGCAGCCAAGAGTCGAATGAAAAACTGTTTTTT	CASSQESNEKLFF
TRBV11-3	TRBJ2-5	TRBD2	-	TGTGCCAGCAGCTTGAGACTAGCGGGACAAGAGACCCAGTACTTC	CASSLRLAGQETQYF
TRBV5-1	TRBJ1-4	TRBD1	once	TGCGCCAGCAGCTACCCACAGGGGGCAGGTGAAAAACTGTTTTTT	CASSYPQGAGEKLFF
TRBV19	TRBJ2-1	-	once	TGTGCCAGTAGTATAGAGGGGGCCTCCTACAATGAGCAGTTCTTC	CASSIEGASYNEQFF
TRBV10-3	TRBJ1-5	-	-	TGTGCCATCAGTGAGTCGACTGGAATCTATAGCAATCAGCCCCAGCATTTT	CAISESTGIYSNQPQHF
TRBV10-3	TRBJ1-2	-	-	TGTGCCATCAGTGGCCCCCGGGTAAACTATGGCTACACCTTC	CAISGPRVNYGYTF
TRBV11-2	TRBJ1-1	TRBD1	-	TGTGCCAGCAGCACCAACAGGGGTATCACTGAAGCTTTCTTT	CASSTNRGITEAFF
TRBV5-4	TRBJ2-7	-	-	TGTGCCAGCAGCTCGTTGTCCCGGGACTTATACGAGCAGTACTTC	CASSSLSRDLYEQYF
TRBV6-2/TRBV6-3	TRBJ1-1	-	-	TGTGCCAGCAGTTCCGGGGGGCCTGAAGCTTTCTTT	CASSSGGPEAFF
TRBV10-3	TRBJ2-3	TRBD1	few	TGTGCCATCAGCGGAGGGACAGGGGTAACAGATACGCAGTATTTT	CAISGGTGVTDTQYF
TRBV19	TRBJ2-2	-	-	TGTGCCAGTAGGCTGAGCCCGAACACCGGGGAGCTGTTTTTT	CASRLSPNTGELFF
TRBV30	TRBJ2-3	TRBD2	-	TGTGCCTGGGGGCCCAAGGGAGCGGGAGGACTGGATACGCAGTATTTT	CAWGPKGAGGLDTQYF
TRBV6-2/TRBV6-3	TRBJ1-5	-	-	TGTGCCAGCAGCCCCGGGGCGGGGATGCAGCCCCAGCATTTT	CASSPGAGMQPQHF
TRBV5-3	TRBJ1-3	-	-	TGTGCCAGAAGCTTGGCACCACGTACTCGACATACCACTGGAAACACCATATATTTT	CARSLAPRTRHTTGNTIYF
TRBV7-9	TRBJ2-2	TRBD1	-	TGTGCCAGCGACAGGGACAGCACCGGGGAGCTGTTTTTT	CASDRDSTGELFF
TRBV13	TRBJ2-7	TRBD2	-	TGTGCCAGCAGCCCCGGACTAGCAGTCGAGCAGTACTTC	CASSPGLAVEQYF
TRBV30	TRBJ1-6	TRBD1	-	TGTGCCTGGACTCGGGACAGCGTGAATTCACCCCTCCACTTT	CAWTRDSVNSPLHF
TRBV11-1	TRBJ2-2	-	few	TGTGCCAGCAGCTTAAGGGGACTCACCGGGGAGCTGTTTTTT	CASSLRGLTGELFF
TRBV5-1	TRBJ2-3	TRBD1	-	TGCGCCAGCAGCCCCCCCCAGGGGGCGCAGAGAGATACGCAGTATTTT	CASSPPQGAQRDTQYF
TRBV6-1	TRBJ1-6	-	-	TGTGCCAGCAGTGAACTGCGGAGTTCACCCCTCCACTTT	CASSELRSSPLHF
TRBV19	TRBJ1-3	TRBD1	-	TGTGCCAGCCTACCTCTACCGGGACAGGGGTCTGGAAACACCATATATTTT	CASLPLPGQGSGNTIYF
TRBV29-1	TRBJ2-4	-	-	TGCAGCGTCTGGGGGGGGCTGGGCGGTGAGATTCAGTACTTC	CSVWGGLGGEIQYF
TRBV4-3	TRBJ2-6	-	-	TGCGCCAGCAGCCAAGAACCCATACAGGGTGTGCTCTCTGGGGCCAACGTCCTGACTTTC	CASSQEPIQGVLSGANVLTF
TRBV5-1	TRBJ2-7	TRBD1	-	TGCGCCAGCAGCGGGGACAGGGTCTACGAGCAGTACTTC	CASSGDRVYEQYF
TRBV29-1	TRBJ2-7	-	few	TGCAGCGCCCCCTCACAGGGAGCACCCTACGAGCAGTACTTC	CSAPSQGAPYEQYF
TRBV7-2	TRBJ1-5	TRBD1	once	TGTGCCAGCAGCCCCAGGGGGGACAGGGAATTAAATCAGCCCCAGCATTTT	CASSPRGDRELNQPQHF
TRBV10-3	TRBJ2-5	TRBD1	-	TGTGCCATTGGGACAGGGGGAGAGACCCAGTACTTC	CAIGTGGETQYF
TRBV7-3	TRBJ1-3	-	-	TGTGCCAGCAGCAATACTAACTCTGGAAACACCATATATTTT	CASSNTNSGNTIYF
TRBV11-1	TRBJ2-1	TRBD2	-	TGTGCCAGCAGCCCCCGGACTAGCGGGTACAATGAGCAGTTCTTC	CASSPRTSGYNEQFF
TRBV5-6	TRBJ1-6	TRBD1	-	TGTGCCAGCAGCTTAGGACAGGGGACCTATAATTCACCCCTCCACTTT	CASSLGQGTYNSPLHF
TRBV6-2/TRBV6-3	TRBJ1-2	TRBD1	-	TGTGCCAGCAGCGACTACCACACCGGGACAGGATACACCTTC	CASSDYHTGTGYTF
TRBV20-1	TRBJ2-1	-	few	TGCAGTGGAGTCTCCTACAATGAGCAGTTCTTC	CSGVSYNEQFF
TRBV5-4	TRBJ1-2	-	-	TGTGCCAGCAGCTTAGCCAACCTCGGGAGGGGCTACACCTTC	CASSLANLGRGYTF
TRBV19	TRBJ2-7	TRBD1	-	TGTGCCAGTAGATCCGGGACAGGGGTGTACGAGCAGTACTTC	CASRSGTGVYEQYF
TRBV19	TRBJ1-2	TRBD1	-	TGTGCCAGTAGTTGGGGACAGCTCTATGGCTACACCTTC	CASSWGQLYGYTF